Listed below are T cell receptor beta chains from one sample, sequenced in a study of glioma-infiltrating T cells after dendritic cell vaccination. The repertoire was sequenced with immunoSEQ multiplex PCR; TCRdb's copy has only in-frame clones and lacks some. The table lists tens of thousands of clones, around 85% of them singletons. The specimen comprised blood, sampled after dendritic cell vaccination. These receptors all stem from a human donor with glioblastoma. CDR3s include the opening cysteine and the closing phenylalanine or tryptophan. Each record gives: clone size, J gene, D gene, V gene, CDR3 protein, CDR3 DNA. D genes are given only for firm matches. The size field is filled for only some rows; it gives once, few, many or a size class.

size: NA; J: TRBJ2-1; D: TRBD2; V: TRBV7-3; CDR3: CASSLTAGGIYNEQFF; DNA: TGTGCCAGCAGCTTAACTGCGGGGGGAATCTACAATGAGCAGTTCTTC
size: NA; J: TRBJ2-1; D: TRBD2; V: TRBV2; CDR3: CASTEPAGYNEQFF; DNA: TGTGCCAGCACCGAGCCAGCGGGGTACAATGAGCAGTTCTTC
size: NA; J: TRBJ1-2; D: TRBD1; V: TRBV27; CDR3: CASSLGTVPLPNYGYTF; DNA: TGTGCCAGCAGTTTGGGGACAGTGCCCCTTCCCAACTATGGCTACACCTTC
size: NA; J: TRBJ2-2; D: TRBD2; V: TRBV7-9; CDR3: CASSIGLAGMNTGELFF; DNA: TGTGCCAGCAGCATCGGACTAGCGGGGATGAACACCGGGGAGCTGTTTTTT
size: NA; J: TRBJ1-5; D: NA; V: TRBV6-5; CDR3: CASSRTVYSNQPQHF; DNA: TGTGCCAGCAGTCGGACAGTTTATAGCAATCAGCCCCAGCATTTT
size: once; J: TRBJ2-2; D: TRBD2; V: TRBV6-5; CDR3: CASGRAGTGELFF; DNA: TGTGCCTCGGGGAGGGCCGGCACCGGGGAGCTGTTTTTT
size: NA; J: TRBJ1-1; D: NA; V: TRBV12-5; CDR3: CASGLVLGGNTEAFF; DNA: TGTGCTAGTGGTTTGGTTTTGGGAGGGAACACTGAAGCTTTCTTT
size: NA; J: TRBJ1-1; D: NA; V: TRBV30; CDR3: CAWRSGDGDTEAFF; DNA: TGTGCCTGGAGGTCAGGGGACGGGGACACTGAAGCTTTCTTT
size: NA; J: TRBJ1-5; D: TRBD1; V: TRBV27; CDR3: CASSLSVALLTGNQPQHF; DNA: TGTGCCAGCAGTTTATCGGTAGCACTCCTGACAGGGAATCAGCCCCAGCATTTT
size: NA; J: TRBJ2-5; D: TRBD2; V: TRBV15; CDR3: CATSTDPSGETQYF; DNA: TGTGCCACCAGCACGGACCCTAGCGGCGAGACCCAGTACTTC
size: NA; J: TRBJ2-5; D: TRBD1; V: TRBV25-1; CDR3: CASEDRKQETQYF; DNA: TGTGCCAGCGAGGACAGGAAACAAGAGACCCAGTACTTC
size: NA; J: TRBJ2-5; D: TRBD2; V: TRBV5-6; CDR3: CASSFGGFKETQYF; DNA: TGTGCCAGCAGCTTCGGGGGGTTTAAAGAGACCCAGTACTTC
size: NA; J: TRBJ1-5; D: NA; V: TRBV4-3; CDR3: CASSQVPSNQPQHF; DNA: TGCGCCAGCAGCCAAGTTCCCTCCAATCAGCCCCAGCATTTT
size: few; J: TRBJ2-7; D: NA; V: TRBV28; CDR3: CASSGGYYEQYF; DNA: TGTGCCAGCAGTGGAGGATACTACGAGCAGTACTTC